The sequence of this TCR beta chain was determined in a study of blood T cell repertoires in COVID-19. The wider study: Samples representing acute and convalescent COVID-19 were sourced from the United States, Italy and Spain.

This clone has a single count. In the authors' methods: Researchers report that nucleated cell counts were estimated from reference gene primer amplification. Clones were sequenced by immunoSEQ multiplex PCR, and TCRdb holds only the in-frame ones, with some missing. The D gene and trimming were derived from the DNA, and the V and J assignments and clone size from that table. Here the sample spans about 54,000 clones, approximately 81% being singletons. The clonotype comes from a man in his forties with active COVID-19. Sequenced sample: peripheral blood.

The CDR3 region has the DNA TGTGCCAGCAGCTTCTACAGGAACACTGAAGCTTTCTTT. It yields the protein CASSFYRNTEAFF. V usage is TRBV11-2 and J usage is TRBJ1-1; D gene ambiguous. The CDR3 has 13 amino acids. Germline-derived CDR1 and CDR2 are SGHAT and FQNNGV. The V end lost 3 bases, the J end lost 1 base, and 6 bases lay between the germline ends.